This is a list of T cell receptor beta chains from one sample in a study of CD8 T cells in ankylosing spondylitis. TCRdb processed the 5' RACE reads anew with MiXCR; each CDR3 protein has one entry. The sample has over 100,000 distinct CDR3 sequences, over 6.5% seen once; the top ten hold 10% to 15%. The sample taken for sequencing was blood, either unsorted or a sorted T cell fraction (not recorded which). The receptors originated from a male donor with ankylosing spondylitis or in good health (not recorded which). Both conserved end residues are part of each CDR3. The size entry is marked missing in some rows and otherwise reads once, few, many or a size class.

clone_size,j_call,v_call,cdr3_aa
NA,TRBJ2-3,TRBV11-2,CASLSLLRGSTDTQYF
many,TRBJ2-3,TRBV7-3,CASSLTSGIIDTQYF
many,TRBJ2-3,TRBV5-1,CASRLGPSGGVNTQYF
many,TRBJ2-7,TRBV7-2,CASSRNYEQYF
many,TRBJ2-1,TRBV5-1,CASSQPLRTADNEQFF
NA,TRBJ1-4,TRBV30,CAWSGPPRGEKLFF
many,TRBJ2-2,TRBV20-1,CSARGPQGGTGELFF
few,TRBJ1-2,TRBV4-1,CASSPLMQVERHGYTF
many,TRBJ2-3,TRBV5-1,CASSDTDTQYF
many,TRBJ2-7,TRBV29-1,CSAAGDSYEQYF
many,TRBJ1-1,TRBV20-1,CSAPRQGAGTEAFF
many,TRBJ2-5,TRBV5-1,CASLLDGQETQYF
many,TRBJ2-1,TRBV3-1,CASSLAGGAGNEQFF
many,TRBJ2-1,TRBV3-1,CASSQGQGARNEQFF
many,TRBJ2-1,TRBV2,CASKNRVGEQFF
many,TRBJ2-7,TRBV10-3,CAIKTGEGASEQYF
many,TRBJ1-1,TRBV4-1,CASSQGAGGYEDTEAFF
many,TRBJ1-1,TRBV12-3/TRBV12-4,CASSFGGGAEKAFF
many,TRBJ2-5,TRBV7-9,CASSLREHRQETQYF
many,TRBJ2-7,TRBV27,CASTGSSYEQYF
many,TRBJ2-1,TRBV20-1,CSARDRGGRDEQFF
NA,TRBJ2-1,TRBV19,CASSIDRSVQFF
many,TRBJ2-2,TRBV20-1,CSARDLGLAGGPYTGELFF
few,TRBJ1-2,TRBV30,CAWSATIYGYTF
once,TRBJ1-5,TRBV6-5,CASSYSFQINSNQPQHF
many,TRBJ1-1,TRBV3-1,CASSQGIGARQGKNTEAFF
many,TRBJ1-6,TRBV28,CAGNKQGAHSPLHF
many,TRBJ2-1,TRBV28,CASSSYSAPGQGDRFF
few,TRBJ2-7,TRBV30,CAWSVLSQGYEQYF
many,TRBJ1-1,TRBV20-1,CSARPTGATEAFF
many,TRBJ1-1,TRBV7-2,CASSPGQLVDTEAFF
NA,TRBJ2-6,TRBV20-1,CSAASGISSGANVLTF
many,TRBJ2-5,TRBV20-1,CSADGQRAHQETQYF
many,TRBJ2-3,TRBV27,CASSFSGGGTDTQYF
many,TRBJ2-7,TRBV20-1,CSAVGYGRGHEQYF
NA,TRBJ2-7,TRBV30,CAGIGGTSPYEQYF
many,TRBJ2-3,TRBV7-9,CASSRGGQFTDTQYF
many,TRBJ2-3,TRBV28,CASSGRLTDTQYF
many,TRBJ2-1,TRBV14,CASSQDMFSSYNEQFF
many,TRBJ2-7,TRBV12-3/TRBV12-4,CASSLGGGREQYF
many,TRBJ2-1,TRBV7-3,CASSLTRSSYNEQFF
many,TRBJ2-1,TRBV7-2,CASSLGMHSEQFF
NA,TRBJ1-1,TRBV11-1,CASSFNTEAFF
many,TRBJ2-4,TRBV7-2,CASSMTGGSGNIQYF
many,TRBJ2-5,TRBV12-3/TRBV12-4,CASSSRRDSLDTQETQYF